Below are 6 T cell receptor beta chains sequenced from a single sample in a study of post-analysis software for immune sequencing data. Notes on the study in general: Comparison of patients with controls showed a handful of TRBV segments more frequent in patients, TRBV5-6, TRBV5-1 and TRBV20-1 among them.

Each TCR beta cDNA library carried unique molecular identifiers. TCRdb passed the PCR reads through MiXCR, listing each CDR3 protein once. The sample has 750,000 to 950,000 distinct CDR3 sequences, roughly 46% seen once; the top ten hold 4.9%. These receptors' targets are unknown. Material: blood. These receptors were taken from a girl aged 10 to 17 with multiple sclerosis.

This clonotype was observed a few times. The chain recombines TRBV15 with TRBJ2-7; maybe TRBD2 (5 bases). The germline gives CDR1 LNHNV, CDR2 YYDKDF (reference sequence). The ends were cut back, 3 bases at V and 1 base at J, with 10 bases in the middle. The CDR3 length is 14 residues. CDR3 in DNA: TGTGCCACCAGCAGCCAACGGGGTTCCTACGAGCAGTACTTC. Translating gives CATSSQRGSYEQYF.

A single count supports this clonotype. The chain joins TRBV28 to TRBJ1-5, with D hard to call. The germline V gene has CDR1 MDHEN and CDR2 SYDVKM. This CDR3 has 13 amino acids. Between the trimmed V and J ends, which lost 7 bases and 4 bases, there was a span of 11 bases. The CDR3 protein is CASTERINQPQHF. In DNA form, the CDR3 reads TGTGCCAGCACTGAACGGATAAATCAGCCCCAGCATTTT.

J is TRBJ2-1 and V is TRBV24-1; TRBD2 aligns across 11 bases. Germline lookup yields CDR1 KGHDR and CDR2 SFDVKD. V shed 5 bases and J 8 bases; nucleotides not matched to a gene: 7. CDR3 length: 15 amino acids. The CDR3 sequence is CATSVASGRNDEQFF. The DNA of the CDR3 is TGTGCCACCAGTGTGGCTAGCGGGAGGAATGATGAGCAGTTCTTC.

This clonotype was picked up a small number of times. The chain is built from TRBV20-1 and TRBJ2-7; D possibly corresponds to TRBD2 (6 bases). In germline, CDR1 is DFQATT, CDR2 SNEGSKA (reference sequence). Deletions cut 3 bases from V and 2 bases from J, with 11 bases between. The CDR3 spans 13 residues. The CDR3 DNA reads as TGCAGTGCTAGCGGGAGACATCCCTACGAGCAGTACTTC. This encodes CSASGRHPYEQYF.

A word on this clonotype: One end of the junction varies from germline; a read error may be responsible. The rearrangement uses TRBV9 and TRBJ2-5; D is ambiguous. Germline loops: CDR1 SGDLS, CDR2 YYNGEE. The CDR3 contains 15 residues. In DNA, the CDR3 is TGCGCCAGCAGCGTAGGTAGTTTCCCACAAGAGACCCAGTACTTC. Protein product: CASSVGSFPQETQYF.

Here the CDR3 reads CASSLGTSGYASTDTQYF. CDR3 in DNA: TGTGCCAGCAGCTTAGGGACTAGCGGGTACGCTAGCACAGATACGCAGTATTTT. The chain recombines TRBV11-2 with TRBJ2-3; TRBD2 agrees at 11 bases. V trimming: 1 base; J trimming: 0 bases; junction bases outside the gene matches: 6. Looked up from germline, CDR1 is SGHAT and CDR2 is FQNNGV. There are 18 residues in the CDR3.